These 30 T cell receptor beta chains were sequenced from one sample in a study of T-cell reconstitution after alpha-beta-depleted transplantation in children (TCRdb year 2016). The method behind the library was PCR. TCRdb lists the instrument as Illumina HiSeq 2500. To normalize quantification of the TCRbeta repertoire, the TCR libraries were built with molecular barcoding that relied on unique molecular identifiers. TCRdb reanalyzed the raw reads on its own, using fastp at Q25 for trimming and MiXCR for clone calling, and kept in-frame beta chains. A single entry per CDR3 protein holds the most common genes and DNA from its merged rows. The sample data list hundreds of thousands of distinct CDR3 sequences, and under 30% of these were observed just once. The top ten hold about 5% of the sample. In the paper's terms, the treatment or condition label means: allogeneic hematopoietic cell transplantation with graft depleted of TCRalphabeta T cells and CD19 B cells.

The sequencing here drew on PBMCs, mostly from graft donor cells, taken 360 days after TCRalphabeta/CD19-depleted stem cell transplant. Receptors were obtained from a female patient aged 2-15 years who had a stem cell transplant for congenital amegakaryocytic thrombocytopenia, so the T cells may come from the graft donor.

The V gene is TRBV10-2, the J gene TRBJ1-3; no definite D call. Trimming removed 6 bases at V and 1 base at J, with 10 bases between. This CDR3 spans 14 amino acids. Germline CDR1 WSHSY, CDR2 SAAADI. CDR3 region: CASSDGISGNTIYF. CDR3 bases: TGCGCCAGCAGCGACGGGATTTCTGGAAACACCATATATTTT.

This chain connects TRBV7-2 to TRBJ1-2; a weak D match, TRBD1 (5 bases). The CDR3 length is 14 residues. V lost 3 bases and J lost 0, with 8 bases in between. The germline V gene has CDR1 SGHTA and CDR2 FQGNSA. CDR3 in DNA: TGTGCCAGCAGCTTCAGGGCTACTAACTATGGCTACACCTTC. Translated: CASSFRATNYGYTF.

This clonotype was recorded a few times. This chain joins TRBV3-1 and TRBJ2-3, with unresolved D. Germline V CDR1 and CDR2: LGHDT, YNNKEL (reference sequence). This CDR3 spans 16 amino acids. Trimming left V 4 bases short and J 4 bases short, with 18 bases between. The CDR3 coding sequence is TGTGCCAGCAGCCCAGACCTAACGCGCGGATCAGATACGCAGTATTTT. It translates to CASSPDLTRGSDTQYF.

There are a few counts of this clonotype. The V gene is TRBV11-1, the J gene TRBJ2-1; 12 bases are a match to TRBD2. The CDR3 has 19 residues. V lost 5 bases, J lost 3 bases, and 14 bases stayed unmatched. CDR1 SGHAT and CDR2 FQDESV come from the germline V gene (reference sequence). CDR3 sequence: CASSLGFSRTSGIYNEQFF. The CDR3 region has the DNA TGTGCCAGCAGCCTGGGATTCTCGCGGACTAGCGGGATCTACAATGAGCAGTTCTTC.

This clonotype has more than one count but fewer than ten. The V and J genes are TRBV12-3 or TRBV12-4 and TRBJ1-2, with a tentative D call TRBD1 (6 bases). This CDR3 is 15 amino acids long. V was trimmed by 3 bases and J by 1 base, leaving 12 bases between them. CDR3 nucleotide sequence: TGTGCCAGCAGTTTTTCGGACAGAGATAACTATGGCTACACCTTC. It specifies CASSFSDRDNYGYTF.

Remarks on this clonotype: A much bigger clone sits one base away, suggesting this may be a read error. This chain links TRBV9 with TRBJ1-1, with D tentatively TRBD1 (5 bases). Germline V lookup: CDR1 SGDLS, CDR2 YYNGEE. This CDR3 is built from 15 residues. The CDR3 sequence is CASSVVPGMNTEPFF. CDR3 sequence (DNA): TGTGCCAGCAGCGTAGTCCCAGGGATGAACACTGAACCTTTCTTT.

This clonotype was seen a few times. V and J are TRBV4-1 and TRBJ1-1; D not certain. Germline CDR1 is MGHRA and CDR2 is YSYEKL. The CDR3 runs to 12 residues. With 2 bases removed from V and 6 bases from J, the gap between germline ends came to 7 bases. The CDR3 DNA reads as TGCGCCAGCAGCCAACCACCGGCTGAAGCTTTCTTT. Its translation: CASSQPPAEAFF.

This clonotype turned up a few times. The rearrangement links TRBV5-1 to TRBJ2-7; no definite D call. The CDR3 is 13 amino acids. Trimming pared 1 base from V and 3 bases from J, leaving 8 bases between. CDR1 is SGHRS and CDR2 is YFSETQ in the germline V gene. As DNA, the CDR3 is TGCGCCAGCAGCTTGATTTGGGGCTACGAGCAGTACTTC. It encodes CASSLIWGYEQYF.

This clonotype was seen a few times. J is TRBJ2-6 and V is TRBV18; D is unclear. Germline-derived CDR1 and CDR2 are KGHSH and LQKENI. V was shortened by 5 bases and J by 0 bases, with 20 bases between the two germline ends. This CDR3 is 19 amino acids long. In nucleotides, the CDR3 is TGTGCCAGCTCATTTCCTCTGGGCAGACCGATCTCTGGGGCCAACGTCCTGACTTTC. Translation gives CASSFPLGRPISGANVLTF.

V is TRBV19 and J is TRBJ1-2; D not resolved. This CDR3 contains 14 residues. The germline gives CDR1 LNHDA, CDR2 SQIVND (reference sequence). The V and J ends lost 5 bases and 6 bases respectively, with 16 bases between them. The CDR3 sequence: CASSQALRTNGYTF. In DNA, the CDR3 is TGTGCCAGTAGTCAGGCGTTAAGAACAAATGGCTACACCTTC.

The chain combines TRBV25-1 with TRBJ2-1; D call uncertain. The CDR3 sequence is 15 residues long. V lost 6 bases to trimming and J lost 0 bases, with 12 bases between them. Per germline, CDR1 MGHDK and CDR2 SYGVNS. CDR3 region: CASSAYYSSYNEQFF. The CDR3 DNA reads TGTGCCAGCAGCGCCTATTATAGCTCCTACAATGAGCAGTTCTTC.

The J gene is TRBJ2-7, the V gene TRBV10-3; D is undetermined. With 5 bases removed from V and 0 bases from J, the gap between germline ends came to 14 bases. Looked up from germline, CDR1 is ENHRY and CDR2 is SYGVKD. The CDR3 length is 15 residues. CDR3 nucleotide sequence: TGTGCCATCAGTCCGACTCGGACGGTCTCCTACGAGCAGTACTTC. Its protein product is CAISPTRTVSYEQYF.

The CDR3 is CASSESWGSNEQFF. The CDR3 coding sequence is TGCGCCAGCAGTGAGTCCTGGGGGAGCAATGAGCAGTTCTTC. This rearrangement joins TRBV10-2 to TRBJ2-1; D may be TRBD1 or TRBD2 (5 bases each). The CDR3 sequence is 14 residues long. Trimming cost V 0 bases and J 6 bases, with 9 bases left between them. Germline V gene lookup returns CDR1 WSHSY and CDR2 SAAADI.

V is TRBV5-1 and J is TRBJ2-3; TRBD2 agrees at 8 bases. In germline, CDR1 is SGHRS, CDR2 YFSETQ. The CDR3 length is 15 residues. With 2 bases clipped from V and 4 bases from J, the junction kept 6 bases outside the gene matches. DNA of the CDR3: TGCGCCAGCAGCTTAAACGGGAGGGCCCCAGATACGCAGTATTTT. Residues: CASSLNGRAPDTQYF.

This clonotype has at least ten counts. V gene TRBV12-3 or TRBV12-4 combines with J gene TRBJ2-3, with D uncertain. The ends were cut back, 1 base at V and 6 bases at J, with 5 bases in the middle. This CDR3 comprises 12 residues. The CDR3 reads CASSLGWDTQYF. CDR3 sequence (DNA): TGTGCCAGCAGTTTAGGTTGGGATACGCAGTATTTT.

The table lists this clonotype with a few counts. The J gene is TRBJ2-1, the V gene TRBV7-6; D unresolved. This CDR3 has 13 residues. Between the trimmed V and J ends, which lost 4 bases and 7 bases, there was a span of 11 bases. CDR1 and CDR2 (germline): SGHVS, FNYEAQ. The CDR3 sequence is CASSSTALNEQFF. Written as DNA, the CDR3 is TGTGCCAGCAGCTCCACTGCACTTAATGAGCAGTTCTTC.

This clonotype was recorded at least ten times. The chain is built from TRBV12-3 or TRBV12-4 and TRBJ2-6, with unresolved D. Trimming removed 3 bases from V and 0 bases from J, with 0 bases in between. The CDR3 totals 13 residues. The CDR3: CASSFSGANVLTF. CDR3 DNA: TGTGCCAGCAGTTTCTCTGGGGCCAACGTCCTGACTTTC.

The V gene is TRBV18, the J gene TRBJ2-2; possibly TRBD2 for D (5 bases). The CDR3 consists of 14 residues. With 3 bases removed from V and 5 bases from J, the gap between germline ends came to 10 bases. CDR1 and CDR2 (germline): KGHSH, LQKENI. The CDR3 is CASSPGAATGELFF. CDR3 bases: TGTGCCAGCTCACCGGGAGCGGCAACCGGGGAGCTGTTTTTT.

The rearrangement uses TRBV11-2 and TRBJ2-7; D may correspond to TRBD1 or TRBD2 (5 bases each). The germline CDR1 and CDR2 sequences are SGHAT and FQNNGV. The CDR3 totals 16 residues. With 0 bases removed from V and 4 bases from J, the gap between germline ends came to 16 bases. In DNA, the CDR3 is TGTGCCAGCAGCTTAGAAGGGGACCGAACCTTTTACGAGCAGTACTTC. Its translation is CASSLEGDRTFYEQYF.

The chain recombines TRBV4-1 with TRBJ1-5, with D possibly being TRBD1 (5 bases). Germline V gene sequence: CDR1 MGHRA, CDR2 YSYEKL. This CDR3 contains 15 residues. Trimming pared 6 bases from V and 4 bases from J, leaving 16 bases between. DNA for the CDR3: TGCGCCAGCAGACCCAACCATGGGACTAATCAGCCCCAGCATTTT. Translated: CASRPNHGTNQPQHF.

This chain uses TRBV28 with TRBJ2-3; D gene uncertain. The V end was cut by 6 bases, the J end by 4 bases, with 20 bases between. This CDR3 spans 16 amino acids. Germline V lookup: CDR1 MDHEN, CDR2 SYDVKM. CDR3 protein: CASRNGEASWADTQYF. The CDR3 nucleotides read TGTGCCAGCAGAAACGGCGAGGCTAGTTGGGCAGATACGCAGTATTTT.

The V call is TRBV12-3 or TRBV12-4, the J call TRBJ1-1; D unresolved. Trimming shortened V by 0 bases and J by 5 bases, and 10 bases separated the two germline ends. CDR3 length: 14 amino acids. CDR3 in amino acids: CASSLAGVRTEAFF. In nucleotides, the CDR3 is TGTGCCAGCAGTTTAGCAGGAGTGCGGACTGAAGCTTTCTTT.

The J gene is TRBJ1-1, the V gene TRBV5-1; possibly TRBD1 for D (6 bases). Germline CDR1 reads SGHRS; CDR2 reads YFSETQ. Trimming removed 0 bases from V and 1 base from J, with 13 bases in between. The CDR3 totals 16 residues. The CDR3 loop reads CASSLGGRRGNTEAFF. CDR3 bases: TGCGCCAGCAGCTTGGGAGGGCGCAGGGGGAACACTGAAGCTTTCTTT.

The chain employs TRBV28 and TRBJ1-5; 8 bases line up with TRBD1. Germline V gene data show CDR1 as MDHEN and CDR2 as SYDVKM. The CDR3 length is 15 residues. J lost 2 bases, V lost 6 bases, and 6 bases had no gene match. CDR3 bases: TGTGCCAGCAGCCATGAGACAGGGGGCAATCAGCCCCAGCATTTT. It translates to CASSHETGGNQPQHF.

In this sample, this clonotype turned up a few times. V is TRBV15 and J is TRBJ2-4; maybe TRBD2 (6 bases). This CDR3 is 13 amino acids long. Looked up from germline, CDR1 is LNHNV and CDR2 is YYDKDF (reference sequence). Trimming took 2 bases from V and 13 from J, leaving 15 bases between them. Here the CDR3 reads CATSRKPGTQQYF. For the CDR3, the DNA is TGTGCCACCAGCAGAAAACCGGGGACTCAACAGTACTTC.

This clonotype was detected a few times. DNA of the CDR3: TGTGCCAGCAGCTCCTCCCCGGGATACAATGAGCAGTTCTTC. It yields the protein CASSSSPGYNEQFF. The J gene is TRBJ2-1, the V gene TRBV3-1, with a tentative D call TRBD2 (5 bases). The CDR3 has 14 amino acids. Germline V gene lookup returns CDR1 LGHDT and CDR2 YNNKEL (reference sequence). Trimming took off 5 bases at V and 4 bases at J, with 12 bases between the two ends.

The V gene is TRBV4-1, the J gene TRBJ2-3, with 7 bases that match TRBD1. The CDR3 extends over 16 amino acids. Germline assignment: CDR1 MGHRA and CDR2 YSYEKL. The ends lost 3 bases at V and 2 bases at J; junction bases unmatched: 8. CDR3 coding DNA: TGCGCCAGCAGCCAGTACCCTGGGACAGCCACAGATACGCAGTATTTT. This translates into CASSQYPGTATDTQYF.

CDR3 amino acids: CAISDRGQIIGNTIYF. In DNA form, the CDR3 reads TGTGCCATCAGTGACAGGGGACAGATTATTGGAAACACCATATATTTT. The chain recombines TRBV10-3 with TRBJ1-3, with TRBD1 matching over 7 bases. Per germline, CDR1 ENHRY and CDR2 SYGVKD. The CDR3 length is 16 residues. V shed 3 bases, J shed 3 bases, and the junction held 8 bases outside the gene matches.

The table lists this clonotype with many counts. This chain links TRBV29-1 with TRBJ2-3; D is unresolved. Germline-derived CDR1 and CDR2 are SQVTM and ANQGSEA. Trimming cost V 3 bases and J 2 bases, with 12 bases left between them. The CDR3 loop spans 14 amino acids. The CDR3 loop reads CSVEQGFDTDTQYF. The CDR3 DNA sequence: TGCAGCGTTGAGCAAGGGTTTGACACAGATACGCAGTATTTT.

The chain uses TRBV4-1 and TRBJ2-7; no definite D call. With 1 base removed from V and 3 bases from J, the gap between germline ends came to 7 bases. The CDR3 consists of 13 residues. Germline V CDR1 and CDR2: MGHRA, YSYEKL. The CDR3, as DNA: TGCGCCAGCAGCCAAGTCCCCAGCTACGAGCAGTACTTC. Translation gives CASSQVPSYEQYF.